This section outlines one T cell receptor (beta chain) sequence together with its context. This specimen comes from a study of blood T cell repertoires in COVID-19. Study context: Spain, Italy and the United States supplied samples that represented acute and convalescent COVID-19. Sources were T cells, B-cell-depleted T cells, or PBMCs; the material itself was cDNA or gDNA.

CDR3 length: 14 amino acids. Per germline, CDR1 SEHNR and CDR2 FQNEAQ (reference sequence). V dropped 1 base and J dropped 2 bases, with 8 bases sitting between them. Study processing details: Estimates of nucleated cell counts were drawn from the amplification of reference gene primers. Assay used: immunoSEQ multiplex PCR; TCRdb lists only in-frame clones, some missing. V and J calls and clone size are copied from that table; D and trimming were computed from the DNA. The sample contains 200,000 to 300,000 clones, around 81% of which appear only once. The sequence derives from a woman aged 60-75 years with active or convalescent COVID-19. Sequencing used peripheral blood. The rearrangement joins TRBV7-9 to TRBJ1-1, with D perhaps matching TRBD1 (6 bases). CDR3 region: CASSLVGGNTEAFF. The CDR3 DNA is TGTGCCAGCAGCTTAGTAGGGGGAAACACTGAAGCTTTCTTT.